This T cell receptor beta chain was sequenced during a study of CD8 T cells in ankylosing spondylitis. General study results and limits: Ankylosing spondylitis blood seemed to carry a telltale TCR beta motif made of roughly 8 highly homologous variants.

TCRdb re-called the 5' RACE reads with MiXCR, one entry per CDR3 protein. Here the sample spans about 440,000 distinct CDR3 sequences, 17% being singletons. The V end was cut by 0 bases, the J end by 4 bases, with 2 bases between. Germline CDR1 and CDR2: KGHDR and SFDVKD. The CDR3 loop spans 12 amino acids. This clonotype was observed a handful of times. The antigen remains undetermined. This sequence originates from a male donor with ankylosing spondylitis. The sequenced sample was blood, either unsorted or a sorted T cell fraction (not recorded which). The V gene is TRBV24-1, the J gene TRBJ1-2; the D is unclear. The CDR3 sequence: CATSDLTYGYTF. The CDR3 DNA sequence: TGTGCCACCAGTGATTTGACCTATGGCTACACCTTC.